The clone carrying this TCR beta chain turned up a few times. Original handling: From reference gene primer amplification, estimates of nucleated cell counts were derived. This table comes from immunoSEQ multiplex PCR, and its TCRdb copy is limited to in-frame clones, with some not included. The V and J calls and the clone size are those of that table, but D and trimming were determined from the DNA. Of 200,000 to 250,000 clones listed, just over 85% were seen once; the top ten hold 3.5% to 4%. The source of the sample is a study of blood T cell repertoires in COVID-19. The CDR3 loop spans 15 amino acids. CDR1 is LNHDA and CDR2 is SQIVND in the germline V gene (reference sequence). The V segment lost 3 bases and the J segment 4 bases; nucleotides outside the gene matches: 7.

The chain employs TRBV19 and TRBJ2-7; TRBD1 matches 9 bases. This receptor was identified in a woman aged 40 to 55 with acute COVID-19. Sequenced material: PBMCs or T cells enriched from blood (not recorded which). The CDR3, as DNA: TGTGCCAGTAGTATCGGTGGGACAGGGATGTACGAGCAGTACTTC. Protein product: CASSIGGTGMYEQYF. Together with reference TRBV19 and TRBJ2-7, the CDR3 gives the full variable domain: DGGITQSPKYLFRKEGQNVTLSCEQNLNHDAMYWYRQDPGQGLRLIYYSQIVNDFQKGDIAEGYSVSREKKESFPLTVTSAQKNPTAFYLCASSIGGTGMYEQYFGPGTRLTVT.